The entry below gives a single T cell receptor (beta chain) sequence along with its context. This clone was found a few times. What this receptor recognizes is not known. The record has no base qualities; no much larger clone is one base away. The cohort consisted of hundreds of healthy bone marrow donors. At the time of sampling, all cohort members were nominally healthy, though unrecorded immune exposures were likely present. The donor was CMV seronegative and belonged to the group of 320 or so seronegative cohort members. A peripheral blood sample was collected from each donor, and TCR beta sequencing was performed on peripheral blood mononuclear cells. Genomic DNA extraction from the blood cell samples was performed with the Qiagen DNeasy Blood Extraction Kit. The CDR3 measures 16 amino acids from cysteine to phenylalanine. Solely the CDR3 DNA is kept, with 48 bases framed from the first base. For this chain, trimming is 2 bases at the V end and 2 bases at the J end, and the number of junction bases without a gene match is 8. CDR1 and CDR2, per the germline V gene, are SGHRS and YFSETQ.

Library creation used the immunoSEQ multiplex PCR assay. The multiplex PCR relied on a mix of 60 forward primers for TCR Vbeta segments and 13 reverse primers for TCR Jbeta segments. A multiplex PCR assay on genomic DNA amplified the CDR3 region of rearranged TCR beta genes. On the Illumina HiSeq System, the amplified TCR beta libraries were sequenced as 87-base-pair reads. From the authors' description of their analysis: Across the 500 to 750 repertoires, a later analysis counted approximately 83 million unique TCR beta chains, around 11 million of which were shared by at least two donors. A nearest-neighbor algorithm error-corrected the raw reads and collapsed the reads into unique sequences, merging closely related sequences to remove PCR and sequencing errors. CDR3 sequences were aligned to IMGT reference sequences to assign V, D and J gene segments. For a sequence to be retained, at least a six-nucleotide match to both a V gene segment and a J gene segment was required. A rearrangement was called productive if the CDR3 had no stop codons and remained in frame with V and J, and every other rearrangement was called non-productive. Following IMGT convention, CDR3 was defined as the stretch from the second conserved V-encoded cysteine up to the conserved J-encoded phenylalanine. Sequences without an unambiguous match to a single V gene segment were excluded from the earlier analysis of over 500 of the donors. An earlier analysis of several hundred of the donors called V segments functional above 56.7% productive rearrangements and segregating when the between-donor standard deviation exceeded 5%. To diagnose cytomegalovirus status from the catalog of TCR beta chain sequences, a statistical classification framework was built. In a later analysis, V and J genes were assigned by comparing TCR nucleotide sequences against IMGT/GENE-DB human TR gene sequences. Using the TCRdist pipeline, a later analysis assigned CDR3 sequences along with most-parsimonious VDJ recombination scenarios. In a later analysis, every TCR beta chain was defined by the combination of its CDR3 amino acid sequence and its V-gene family, and reads without a unique V-gene family were dropped. To address suspected cross-contamination and a sequencing artifact, a later analysis removed a few hundred highly shared, low-generation-probability nucleotide sequences. In a later analysis, a clonal expansion index for each public chain was calculated from normalized within-repertoire ranks of inferred template counts. In a later analysis, generation probabilities were computed using a VDJ recombination model fitted to out-of-frame rearrangements, and the results were checked against IGoR. In a later analysis, TCR-TCR, TCR-HLA and TCR-CMV co-occurrence was scored with hypergeometric tests, and a repertoire-size bias correction was applied to TCR pairs. A later analysis estimated false discovery rates by permuting HLA or CMV assignments 20 times. In a later analysis, co-occurring TCRs were grouped using DBSCAN, with TCRdist sequence similarity added in when clustering inside HLA-allele-positive subsets. For co-occurrence clustering, repertoires with fewer than 30,000 or more than 120,000 public chains were excluded, along with a handful of repertoires with anomalous nucleotide sharing. TCRdb obtained this table from immuneACCESS and retained in-frame rearrangements with V and J assigned. These tables miss some clones; where compared with another copy, unresolved V genes account for less than half of the shortfall, and the remainder is unexplained. V, J and clone size reflect that table, while D and trimming were determined from the DNA. The sample table records over 75,000 clones; 67% of these occur just once. Jointly, the top ten make up 2.1% of the sample.

The data derive from a study of cytomegalovirus exposure and HLA in healthy donors (dated by TCRdb to about 2017). Regarding the research as a whole: According to an earlier analysis of around 600 of the donors, about 190 million T cells yielded roughly 110 million unique TCR beta sequences and less than 300 Gb of sequence data. The number of typed donors differed by locus: roughly 629-640 for A, B, C, DRB1 and DQB1; 500 to 550 for DQA1; fewer than 610 for DPA1; and around 490 for DPB1. The later analysis used no new phenotypic data to find candidate immune exposures, relying instead on TCR beta sequences and their occurrence across donors. Besides the first cohort of 550 to 750 subjects, a separate validation cohort made up of 120 different subjects was used. To predict cytomegalovirus infection status, the study brought together high-throughput TCR immunosequencing, statistical association of individual TCRs with disease status, and machine learning. HLA typing included class I and class II loci at four-digit resolution. To study patterns of TCR occurrence, a later analysis re-analyzed previously published TCR beta repertoires from 666 donors and added high-resolution HLA genotyping. An early release that covered fewer than 750 HLA-typed donors contained 250 to 350 gigabases of sequencing data and 85 million to 100 million unique TCR sequences. Using immunosequencing, the study profiled T cell repertoires from 640 or so subjects and related those repertoires to cytomegalovirus serostatus. Among some 410 genotyped donors of the cohort, an average of approximately 220,000 unique TCR beta nucleotide sequences was sequenced per donor, of which 15% to 20% were non-productive. The study aimed to test whether cataloging public T cell receptors could reveal signatures of past pathogen exposure. Roughly 5 DR-DQ haplotypes were treated as single units for association and clustering because of strong linkage in the cohort. Alongside the repertoire data, information on donor age, sex, ethnicity and CMV serostatus was compiled. All discovery cohort repertoires had been generated using a single sequencing platform. In a later genetic analysis, genome-wide SNP genotypes for about 55% of the roughly 700 donors were used, and that subset was treated as a discovery cohort. Of the roughly 420 genotyped donors, more than 75% were placed in the genetic ancestry cluster associated with self-reported Caucasian donors. An earlier analysis of 587 of the donors used high-throughput TCR beta sequencing to judge whether each TCR beta V gene segment behaved as functional or pseudogenic.

On the study overall, not on this receptor specifically: Several of the top co-occurrence clusters appeared to be linked to parvovirus B19, influenza, CMV and Epstein-Barr virus, according to a later analysis. In a later analysis, most CMV-associated TCR beta chains were found to appear HLA-restricted, with HLA associations seemingly driven largely by CMV exposure. The authors suggested that the approach could potentially be extended to other disease states and immunological phenotypes. A further reported finding was that TCR beta sequences accurately predicted the HLA-A and HLA-B alleles for most subjects in the first cohort. Roughly uniform sequencing depth across donors was assumed in presence/absence analyses, although this assumption may not hold. Across donors, most TCR sequences were observed very rarely, whereas some public TCRs were present in many individuals. Correlated functional status among segregating V segments might reflect linkage disequilibrium, but an unknown experimental factor could not be ruled out. Because counts were too low, about 18 rarely observed V segments, including chromosome 9 orphons, were left out of the earlier analysis of some 640 of the donors. In an earlier analysis of approximately 600 of the donors, most TCR beta V segments were observed in productive rearrangements about 87% or about 30% of the time, broadly matching IMGT annotations. A later genetic analysis reported fewer N-insertions in productive TCRs among donors in an Asian-associated ancestry cluster than the roughly 700-donor mean. In the study, around 150 TCR beta chains were listed as associated with cytomegalovirus. V-gene and J-gene trimming of TCR beta chains was associated with a missense DCLRE1C variant in a later genetic analysis, and the association was replicated in an independent cohort. In this cohort, only TCR beta chains were sequenced, and detectable features were limited by the absence of alpha or paired-chain data. The classifier was reported to diagnose cytomegalovirus status with high specificity and sensitivity in both the original and validation cohorts. Because HLA typing was missing for some donors at each locus, association tests included only the typed subset. Because the 87-base-pair reads could not distinguish some IMGT-functional V segments, including TRBV6-2 and TRBV6-3, those segments were excluded. A few of the identified cytomegalovirus-associated TCR beta chains were confirmed in vitro to be specific for cytomegalovirus antigens. In a later analysis, HLA-associated TCR beta chains showed more clonal expansion and lower generation probabilities than non-associated chains that were equally common. For the cohort, immune exposure information was limited to CMV serostatus. In a later analysis, TCR association rates were found to vary across HLA loci, with the most associated TCRs seen for DRB1 alleles and the fewest for HLA-C alleles. A cluster of highly shared sequence variants was judged likely to represent a technical artifact of the sequencing pipeline. Assigning TCR associations to individual alleles was difficult when HLA alleles, especially DR and DQ, strongly co-occurred. In a later analysis, around 17,000 TCR beta sequences were associated with specific HLA alleles at a false discovery rate of 0.05.

This TCR was recovered from a man aged 30 to 39 in good health and CMV-seronegative. What was sequenced was PBMCs. Here the chain combines TRBV5-1 and TRBJ2-5; the junction holds 8 bases that match TRBD2. The base sequence is TGCGCCAGCAGCTTTTCGGGGGGGCCGGGGCAAGAGACCCAGTACTTC. The encoded protein is CASSFSGGPGQETQYF.